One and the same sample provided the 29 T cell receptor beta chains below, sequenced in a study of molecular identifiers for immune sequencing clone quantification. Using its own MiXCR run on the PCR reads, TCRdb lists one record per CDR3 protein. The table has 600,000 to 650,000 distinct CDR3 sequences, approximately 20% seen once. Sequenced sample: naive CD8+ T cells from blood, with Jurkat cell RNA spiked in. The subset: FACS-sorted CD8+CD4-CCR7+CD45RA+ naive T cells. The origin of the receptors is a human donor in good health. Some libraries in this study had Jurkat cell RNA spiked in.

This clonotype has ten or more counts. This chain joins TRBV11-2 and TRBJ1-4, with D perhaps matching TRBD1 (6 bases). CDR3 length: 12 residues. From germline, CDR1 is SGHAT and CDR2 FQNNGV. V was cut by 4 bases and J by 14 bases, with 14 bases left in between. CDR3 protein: CASSSTGDTLFF. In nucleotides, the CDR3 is TGTGCCAGCAGCTCCACTGGGGACACGCTGTTTTTT.

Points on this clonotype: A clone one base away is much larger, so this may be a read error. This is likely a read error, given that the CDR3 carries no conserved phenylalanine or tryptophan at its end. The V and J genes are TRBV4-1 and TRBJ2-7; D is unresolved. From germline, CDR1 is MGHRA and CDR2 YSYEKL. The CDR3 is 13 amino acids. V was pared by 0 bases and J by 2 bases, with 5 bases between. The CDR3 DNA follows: TGCGCCAGCAGCCAAGACCAACCCTACGAGCAGTACCTC. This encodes CASSQDQPYEQYL.

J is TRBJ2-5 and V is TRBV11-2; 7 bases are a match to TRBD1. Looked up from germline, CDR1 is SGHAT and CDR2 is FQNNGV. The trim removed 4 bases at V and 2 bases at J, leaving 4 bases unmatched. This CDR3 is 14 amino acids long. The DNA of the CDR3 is TGTGCCAGCAGCTGGTCGGGACAGCAAGAGACCCAGTACTTC. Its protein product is CASSWSGQQETQYF.

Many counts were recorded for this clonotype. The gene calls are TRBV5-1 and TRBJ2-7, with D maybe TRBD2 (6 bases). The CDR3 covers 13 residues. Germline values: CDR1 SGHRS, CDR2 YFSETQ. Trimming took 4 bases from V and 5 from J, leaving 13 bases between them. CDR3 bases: TGCGCCAGCAGCCCCCTCGGCGGGGACGAGCAGTACTTC. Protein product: CASSPLGGDEQYF.

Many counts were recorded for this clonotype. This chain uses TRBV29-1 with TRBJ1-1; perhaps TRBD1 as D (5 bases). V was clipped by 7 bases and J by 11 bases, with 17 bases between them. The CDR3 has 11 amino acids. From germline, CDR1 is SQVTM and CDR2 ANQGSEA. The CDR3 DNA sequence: TGCAGCGCCGTGGAGGAGGGGTCGGCTTTCTTT. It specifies CSAVEEGSAFF.

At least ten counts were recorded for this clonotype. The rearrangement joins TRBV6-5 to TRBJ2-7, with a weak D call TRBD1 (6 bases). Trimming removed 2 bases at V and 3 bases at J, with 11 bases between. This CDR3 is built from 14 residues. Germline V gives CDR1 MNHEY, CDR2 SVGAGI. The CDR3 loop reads CASSYKTGYYEQYF. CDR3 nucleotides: TGTGCCAGCAGTTACAAGACAGGATACTACGAGCAGTACTTC.

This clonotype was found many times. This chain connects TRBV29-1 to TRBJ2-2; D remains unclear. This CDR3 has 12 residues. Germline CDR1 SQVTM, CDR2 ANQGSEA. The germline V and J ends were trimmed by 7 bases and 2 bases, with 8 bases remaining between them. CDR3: CSAISNTGELFF. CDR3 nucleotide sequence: TGCAGCGCCATCAGTAACACCGGGGAGCTGTTTTTT.

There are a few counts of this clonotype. The CDR3 spells CASSLVGNDTQYF. CDR3 sequence (DNA): TGTGCCAGCAGCTTGGTGGGCAACGATACGCAGTATTTT. The J gene is TRBJ2-3, the V gene TRBV5-6; D unresolved. The CDR3 sequence is 13 residues long. Germline assignment: CDR1 SGHDT and CDR2 YYEEEE. V was pared by 0 bases and J by 6 bases, with 8 bases between. Based on the CDR3 plus reference TRBV5-6 and TRBJ2-3, the full variable domain is DAGVTQSPTHLIKTRGQQVTLRCSPKSGHDTVSWYQQALGQGPQFIFQYYEEEERQRGNFPDRFSGHQFPNYSSELNVNALLLGDSALYLCASSLVGNDTQYFGPGTRLTVL.

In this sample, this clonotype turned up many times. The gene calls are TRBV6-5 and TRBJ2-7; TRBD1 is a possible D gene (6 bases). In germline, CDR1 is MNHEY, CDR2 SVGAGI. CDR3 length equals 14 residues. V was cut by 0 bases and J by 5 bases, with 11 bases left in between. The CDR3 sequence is CASSYSVGDNEQYF. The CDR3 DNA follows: TGTGCCAGCAGTTACTCGGTCGGGGACAACGAGCAGTACTTC.

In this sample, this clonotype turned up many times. The CDR3 sequence: CASSLESSGSGTDTQYF. The CDR3 DNA sequence: TGTGCCAGCAGCTTAGAGTCTAGCGGGAGTGGAACAGATACGCAGTATTTT. This chain joins TRBV13 and TRBJ2-3, with TRBD2 matching 10 bases. In germline, CDR1 is PRHDT, CDR2 FYEKMQ (reference sequence). With 1 base clipped from V and 3 bases from J, the junction kept 7 bases outside the gene matches. The CDR3 is 17 residues long.

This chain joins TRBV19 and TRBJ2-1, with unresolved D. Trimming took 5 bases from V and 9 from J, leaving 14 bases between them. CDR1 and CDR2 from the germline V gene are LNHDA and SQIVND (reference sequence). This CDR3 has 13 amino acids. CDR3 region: CASSPGPLPEQFF. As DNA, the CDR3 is TGTGCCAGTAGTCCGGGTCCCCTTCCTGAGCAGTTCTTC.

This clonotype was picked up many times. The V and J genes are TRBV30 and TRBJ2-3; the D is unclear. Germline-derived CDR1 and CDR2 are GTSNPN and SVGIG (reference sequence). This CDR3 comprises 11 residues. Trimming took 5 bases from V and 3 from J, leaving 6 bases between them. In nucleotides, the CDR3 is TGTGCCTGGGTGGGGACAGATACGCAGTATTTT. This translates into CAWVGTDTQYF.

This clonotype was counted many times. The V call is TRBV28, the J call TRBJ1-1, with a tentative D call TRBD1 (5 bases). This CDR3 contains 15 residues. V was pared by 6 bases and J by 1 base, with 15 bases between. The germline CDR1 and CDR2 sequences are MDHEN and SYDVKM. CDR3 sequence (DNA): TGTGCCAGCAGATATAGGGGAGCGCAGAACACTGAAGCTTTCTTT. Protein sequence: CASRYRGAQNTEAFF.

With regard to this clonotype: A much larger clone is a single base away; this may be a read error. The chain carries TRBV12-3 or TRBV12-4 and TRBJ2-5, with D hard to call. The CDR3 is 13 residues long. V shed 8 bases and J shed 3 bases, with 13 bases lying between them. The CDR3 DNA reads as TGTGCCAGCGGTCGATATAGAAAAGAGACCCAGTACTTC. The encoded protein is CASGRYRKETQYF.

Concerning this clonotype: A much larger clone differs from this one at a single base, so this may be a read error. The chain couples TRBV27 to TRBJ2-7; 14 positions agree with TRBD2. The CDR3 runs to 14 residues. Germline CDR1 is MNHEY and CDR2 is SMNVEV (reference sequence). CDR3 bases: TGTGCCGGCAGTCCGGGACTAGCGGGAGTCGGGCAGTACTTC. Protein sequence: CAGSPGLAGVGQYF.

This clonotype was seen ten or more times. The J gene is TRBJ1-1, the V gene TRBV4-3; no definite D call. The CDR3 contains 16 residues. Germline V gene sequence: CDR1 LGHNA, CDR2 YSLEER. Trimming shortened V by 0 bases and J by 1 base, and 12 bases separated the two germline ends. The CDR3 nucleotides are TGCGCCAGCAGCCAAGATCTGAGGGTTCCGAACACTGAAGCTTTCTTT. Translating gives CASSQDLRVPNTEAFF.

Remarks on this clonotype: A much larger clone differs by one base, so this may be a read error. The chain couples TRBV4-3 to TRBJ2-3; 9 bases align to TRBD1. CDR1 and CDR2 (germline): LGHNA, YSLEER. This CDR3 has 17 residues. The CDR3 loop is CASSHKPGTGLPDTRYF. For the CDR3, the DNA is TGCGCCAGCAGCCATAAACCCGGGACAGGGTTACCAGATACGCGGTATTTT.

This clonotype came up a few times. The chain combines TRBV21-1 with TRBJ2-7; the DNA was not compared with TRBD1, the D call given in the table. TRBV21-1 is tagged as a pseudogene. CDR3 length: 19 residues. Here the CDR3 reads CASSKAKGARDRDSYEQYF. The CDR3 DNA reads TGTGCCAGCAGCAAAGCTAAAGGTGCCCGGGACAGGGACTCCTACGAGCAGTACTTC.

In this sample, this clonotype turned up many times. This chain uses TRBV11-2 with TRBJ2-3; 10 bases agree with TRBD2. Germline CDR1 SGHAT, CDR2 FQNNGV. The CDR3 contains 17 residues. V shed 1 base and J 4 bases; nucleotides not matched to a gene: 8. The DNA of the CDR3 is TGTGCCAGCAGCTTAGTAGCCAGCGGGGGGGATGCAGATACGCAGTATTTT. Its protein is CASSLVASGGDADTQYF.

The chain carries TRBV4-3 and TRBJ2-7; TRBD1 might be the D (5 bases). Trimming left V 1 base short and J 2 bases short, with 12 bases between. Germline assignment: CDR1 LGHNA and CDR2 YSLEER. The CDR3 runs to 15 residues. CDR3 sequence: CASSQVRGGAYEQYF. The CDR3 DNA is TGCGCCAGCAGCCAAGTTAGGGGTGGAGCCTACGAGCAGTACTTC.

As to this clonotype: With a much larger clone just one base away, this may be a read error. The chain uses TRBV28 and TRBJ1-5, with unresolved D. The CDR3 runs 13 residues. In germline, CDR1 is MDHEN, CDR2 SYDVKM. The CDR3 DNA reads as TGTGCCGGCAGTTATGCTCTCCATCAGCCCCAGCATTTT. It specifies CAGSYALHQPQHF.

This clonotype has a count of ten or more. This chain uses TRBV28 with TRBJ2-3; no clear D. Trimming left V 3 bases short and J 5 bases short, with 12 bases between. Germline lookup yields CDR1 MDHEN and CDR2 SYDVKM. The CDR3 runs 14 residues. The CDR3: CASSFGRVRDTQYF. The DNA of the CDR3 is TGTGCCAGCAGTTTTGGTAGGGTGAGAGATACGCAGTATTTT.

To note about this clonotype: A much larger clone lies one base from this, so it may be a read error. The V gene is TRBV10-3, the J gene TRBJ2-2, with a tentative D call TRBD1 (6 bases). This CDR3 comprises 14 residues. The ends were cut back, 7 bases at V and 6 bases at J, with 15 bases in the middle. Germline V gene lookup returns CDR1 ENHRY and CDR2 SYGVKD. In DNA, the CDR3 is TGTGCCATCACTGAAACAGGGCTTTCCGGGGAGCTGTTTTTT. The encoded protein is CAITETGLSGELFF.

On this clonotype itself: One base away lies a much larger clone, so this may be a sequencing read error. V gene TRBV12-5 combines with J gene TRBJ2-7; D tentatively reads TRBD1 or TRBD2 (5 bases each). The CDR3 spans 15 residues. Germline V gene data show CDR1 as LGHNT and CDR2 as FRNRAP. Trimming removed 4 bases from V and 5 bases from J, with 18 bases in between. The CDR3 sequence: CASGSQPPGTDEQYF. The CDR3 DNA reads TGTGCTAGTGGTTCCCAACCACCGGGGACGGACGAGCAGTACTTC.

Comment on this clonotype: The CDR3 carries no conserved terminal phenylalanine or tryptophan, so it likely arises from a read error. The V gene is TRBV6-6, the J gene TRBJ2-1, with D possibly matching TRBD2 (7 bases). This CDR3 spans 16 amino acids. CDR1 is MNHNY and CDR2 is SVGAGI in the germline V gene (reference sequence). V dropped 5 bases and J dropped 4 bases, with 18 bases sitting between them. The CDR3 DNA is TGTGCCAGCAGTCGTGACGGGGGGCGTGAGTACAATGAGCAGTTCCTC. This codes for CASSRDGGREYNEQFL.

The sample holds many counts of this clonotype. CDR3 protein: CASSQDLVNQPQHF. The CDR3 DNA reads TGCGCCAGCAGCCAAGATTTGGTGAATCAGCCCCAGCATTTT. This chain connects TRBV4-3 to TRBJ1-5; D remains unclear. This CDR3 has 14 residues. Trimming left V 0 bases short and J 4 bases short, with 7 bases between. The V gene's germline CDR1 is LGHNA and CDR2 YSLEER.

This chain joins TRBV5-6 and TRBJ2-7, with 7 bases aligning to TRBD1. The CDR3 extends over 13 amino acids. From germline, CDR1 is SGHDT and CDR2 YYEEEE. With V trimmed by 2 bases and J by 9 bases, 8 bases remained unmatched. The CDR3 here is CASSFGQVDGQYF. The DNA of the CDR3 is TGTGCCAGCAGCTTCGGACAGGTCGACGGGCAGTACTTC.

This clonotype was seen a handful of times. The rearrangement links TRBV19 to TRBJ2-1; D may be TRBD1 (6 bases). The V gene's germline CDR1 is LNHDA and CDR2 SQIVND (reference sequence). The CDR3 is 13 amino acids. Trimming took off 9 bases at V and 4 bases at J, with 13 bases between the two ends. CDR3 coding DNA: TGTGCCAGCGCCGACAGGTCATACAATGAGCAGTTCTTC. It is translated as CASADRSYNEQFF.

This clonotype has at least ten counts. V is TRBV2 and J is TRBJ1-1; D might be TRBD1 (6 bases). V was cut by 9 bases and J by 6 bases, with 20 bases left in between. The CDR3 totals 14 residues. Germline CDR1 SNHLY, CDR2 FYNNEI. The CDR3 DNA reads TGTGCCAGAGGACAGACGCCTTTTGGGGCTGAAGCTTTCTTT. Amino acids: CARGQTPFGAEAFF.